This entry lists 5 T cell receptor beta chains sequenced from one sample in a study of neurological immune-mediated disorders. MiXCR was run by TCRdb on the 5' RACE reads, yielding one entry per CDR3 protein. The repertoire holds about 33,000 distinct CDR3 sequences, about 13% seen once, with about 2.5% in the top ten. Indicated time point: longitudinal time-point 2. Specimen: PBMCs. The receptors stem from a woman in her forties in good health.

This clonotype has at least ten counts. The rearrangement links TRBV20-1 to TRBJ1-3; unclear D gene. The V gene's germline CDR1 is DFQATT and CDR2 SNEGSKA (reference sequence). The CDR3 totals 13 residues. The ends were cut back, 6 bases at V and 1 base at J, with 10 bases in the middle. The DNA for the CDR3 is TGCAGTGCGCAGCCTAGATCTGGAAACACCATATATTTT. Translated, it gives CSAQPRSGNTIYF.

J is TRBJ1-3 and V is TRBV7-2; D remains ambiguous. CDR3 length: 14 residues. The germline CDR1 and CDR2 sequences are SGHTA and FQGNSA. V was pared by 5 bases and J by 2 bases, with 10 bases between. CDR3 bases: TGTGCCAGCAGCCCAGGCCGGGCTGGAAACACCATATATTTT. This codes for CASSPGRAGNTIYF. Drawing the rest from reference TRBV7-2 and TRBJ1-3, the complete variable domain is GAGVSQSPSNKVTEKGKDVELRCDPISGHTALYWYRQSLGQGLEFLIYFQGNSAPDKSGLPSDRFSAERTGGSVSTLTIQRTQQEDSAVYLCASSPGRAGNTIYFGEGSWLTVV.

By share of the sample, this clonotype is medium-sized. V and J are TRBV12-3 or TRBV12-4 and TRBJ1-5; D is undetermined. V shed 6 bases and J shed 6 bases, with 9 bases lying between them. The CDR3 sequence is 12 residues long. CDR3 amino acids: CASREGSQPQHF. The CDR3, as DNA: TGTGCCAGCAGGGAAGGTAGTCAGCCCCAGCATTTT.

This chain joins TRBV25-1 and TRBJ1-2; D perhaps matches TRBD1 (5 bases). The CDR3 is 15 amino acids. The germline V gene encodes CDR1 MGHDK and CDR2 SYGVNS. Trimming shortened V by 5 bases and J by 2 bases, and 15 bases separated the two germline ends. The DNA for the CDR3 is TGTGCCAGCAGTCCCCCGGGACGGCCAAACTATGGCTACACCTTC. Translation: CASSPPGRPNYGYTF.

This clonotype was seen ten or more times. The chain combines TRBV14 with TRBJ1-2; D possibly corresponds to TRBD1 (5 bases). The V end lost 1 base, the J end lost 2 bases, and 11 bases lay between the germline ends. The germline V gene has CDR1 SGHDN and CDR2 FVKESK. The CDR3 has 15 amino acids. The CDR3 loop reads CASSQGSDKNYGYTF. In nucleotides, the CDR3 is TGTGCCAGCAGCCAAGGATCGGACAAGAACTATGGCTACACCTTC.